The 5 T cell receptor beta chains listed next were all sequenced from one sample in a study of blood T cells in healthy people across ages. Using a J-beta primer mix together with a sample-barcoded 5' primer, a second PCR was run for roughly 7 to 11 cycles. TCRdb processed the 5' RACE reads anew with MiXCR; each CDR3 protein has one entry. The sample lists over 600,000 distinct CDR3 sequences; about half were seen once. The sample taken for sequencing was blood. The receptor set was obtained from a man aged 80 or over in good health.

The V call is TRBV11-3, the J call TRBJ2-7, with TRBD1 as a possible D gene (6 bases). V was clipped by 6 bases and J by 2 bases, with 17 bases between them. The CDR3 runs 15 residues. CDR1 and CDR2 (germline): SGHNT, YENEEA. The CDR3 bases are TGTGCCAGCAGACTTGGGGCAGGGGCCCCCTACGAGCAGTACTTC. This encodes CASRLGAGAPYEQYF.

J is TRBJ2-2 and V is TRBV29-1; D remains ambiguous. The CDR3 spans 12 residues. Germline CDR1 SQVTM, CDR2 ANQGSEA. Trimming shortened V by 4 bases and J by 5 bases, and 8 bases separated the two germline ends. DNA for the CDR3: TGCAGCGTTGGTAAGGGTACCGGGGAGCTGTTTTTT. Translating gives CSVGKGTGELFF.

This clonotype was detected ten times or more. The J gene is TRBJ2-7, the V gene TRBV15; 7 bases line up with TRBD1. In germline, CDR1 is LNHNV, CDR2 YYDKDF (reference sequence). The V segment lost 0 bases and the J segment 6 bases; nucleotides outside the gene matches: 8. The length of the CDR3 is 15 residues. The CDR3 is CATSRDAGGLSEQYF. The CDR3 region has the DNA TGTGCCACCAGCAGAGATGCAGGGGGTCTCAGCGAGCAGTACTTC. Based on the CDR3 plus reference TRBV15 and TRBJ2-7, the full variable domain is DAMVIQNPRYQVTQFGKPVTLSCSQTLNHNVMYWYQQKSSQAPKLLFHYYDKDFNNEADTPDNFQSRRPNTSFCFLDIRSPGLGDTAMYLCATSRDAGGLSEQYFGPGTRLTVT.

This clonotype was seen only a few times. The V gene is TRBV6-5, the J gene TRBJ2-5; D remains ambiguous. The DNA end is more similar to TRBJ2-7, so the J call may be wrong. The CDR3 is 13 residues long. Looked up from germline, CDR1 is MNHEY and CDR2 is SVGAGI. CDR3 DNA sequence: TGTGCCAGCAGTTACTCGAGTGACACCGAGCAGTACTTC. Amino acid sequence: CASSYSSDTEQYF.

The chain uses TRBV6-6 and TRBJ2-3; D assignment may be TRBD1 or TRBD2 (6 bases each). This CDR3 comprises 16 residues. From germline, CDR1 is MNHNY and CDR2 SVGAGI (reference sequence). The V end lost 6 bases, the J end lost 1 base, and 17 bases lay between the germline ends. CDR3 in amino acids: CASRGGPSGGTDTQYF. The CDR3 DNA is TGTGCCAGCAGAGGGGGGCCTTCAGGTGGCACAGATACGCAGTATTTT.